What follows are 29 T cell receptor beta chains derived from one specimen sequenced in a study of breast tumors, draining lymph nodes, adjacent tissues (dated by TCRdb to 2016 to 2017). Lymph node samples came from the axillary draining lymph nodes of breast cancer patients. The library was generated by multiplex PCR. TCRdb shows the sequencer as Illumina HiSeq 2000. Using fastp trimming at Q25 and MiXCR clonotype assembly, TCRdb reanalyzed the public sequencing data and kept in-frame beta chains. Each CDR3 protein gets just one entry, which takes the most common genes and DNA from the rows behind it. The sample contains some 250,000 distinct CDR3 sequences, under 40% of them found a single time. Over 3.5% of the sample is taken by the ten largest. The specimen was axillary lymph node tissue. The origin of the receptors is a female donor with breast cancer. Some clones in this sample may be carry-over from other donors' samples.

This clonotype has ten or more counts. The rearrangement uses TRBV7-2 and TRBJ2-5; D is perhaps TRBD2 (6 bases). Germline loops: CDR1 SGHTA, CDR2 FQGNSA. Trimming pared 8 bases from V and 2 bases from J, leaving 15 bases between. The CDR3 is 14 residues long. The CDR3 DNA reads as TGTGCCAGCCCCCCGCCTGGAGGGCAAGAGACCCAGTACTTC. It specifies CASPPPGGQETQYF. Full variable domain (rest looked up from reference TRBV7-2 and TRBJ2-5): GAGVSQSPSNKVTEKGKDVELRCDPISGHTALYWYRQSLGQGLEFLIYFQGNSAPDKSGLPSDRFSAERTGGSVSTLTIQRTQQEDSAVYLCASPPPGGQETQYFGPGTRLLVL.

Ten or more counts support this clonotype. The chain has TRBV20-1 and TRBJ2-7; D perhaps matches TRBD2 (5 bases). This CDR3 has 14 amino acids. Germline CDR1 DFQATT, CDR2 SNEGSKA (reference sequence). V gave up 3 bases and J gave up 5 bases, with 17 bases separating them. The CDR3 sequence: CSARRRGSSHEQYF. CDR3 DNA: TGCAGTGCTAGGAGAAGAGGGTCGTCCCACGAGCAGTACTTC.

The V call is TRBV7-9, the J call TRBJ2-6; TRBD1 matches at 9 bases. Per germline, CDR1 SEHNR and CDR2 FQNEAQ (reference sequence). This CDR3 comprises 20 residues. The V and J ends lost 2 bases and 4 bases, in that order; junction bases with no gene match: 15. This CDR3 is CASSLWPPGQGNTGANVLTF. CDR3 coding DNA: TGTGCCAGCAGCTTATGGCCCCCGGGACAGGGCAACACCGGGGCCAACGTCCTGACTTTC.

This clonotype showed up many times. For the CDR3, the DNA is TGCGCCAGCAGCTCCGGACAGGGCGCTTTGAACACCGGGGAGCTGTTTTTT. This gives the protein CASSSGQGALNTGELFF. The rearrangement links TRBV5-1 to TRBJ2-2, with TRBD1 identical over 8 bases. The junction had 8 bases not matched to a gene; V was cut back by 3 bases and J by 1 base. CDR1 SGHRS and CDR2 YFSETQ come from the germline V gene. The CDR3 covers 17 residues.

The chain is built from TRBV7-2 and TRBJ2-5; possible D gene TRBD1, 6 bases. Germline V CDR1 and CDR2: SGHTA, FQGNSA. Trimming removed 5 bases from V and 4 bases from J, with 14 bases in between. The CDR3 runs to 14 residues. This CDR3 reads CASSGQGRGETQYF. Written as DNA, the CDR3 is TGTGCCAGCAGCGGCCAGGGGAGAGGAGAGACCCAGTACTTC.

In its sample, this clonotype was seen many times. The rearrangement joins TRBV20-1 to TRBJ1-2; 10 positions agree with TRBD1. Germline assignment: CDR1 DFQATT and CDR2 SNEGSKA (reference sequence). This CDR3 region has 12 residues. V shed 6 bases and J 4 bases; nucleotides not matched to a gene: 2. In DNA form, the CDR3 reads TGCAGTGCCCGGGACAGGGGCTATGGCTACACCTTC. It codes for CSARDRGYGYTF.

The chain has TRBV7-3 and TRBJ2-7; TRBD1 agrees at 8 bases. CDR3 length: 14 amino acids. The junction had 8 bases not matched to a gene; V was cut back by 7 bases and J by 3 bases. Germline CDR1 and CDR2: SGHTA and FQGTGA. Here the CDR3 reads CASTTGTGNYEQYF. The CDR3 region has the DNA TGTGCCAGCACTACCGGGACAGGCAACTACGAGCAGTACTTC.

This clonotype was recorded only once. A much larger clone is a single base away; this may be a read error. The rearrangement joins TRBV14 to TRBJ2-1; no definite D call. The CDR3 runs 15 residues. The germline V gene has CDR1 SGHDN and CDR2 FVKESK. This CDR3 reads CASGQDLSSYNEQFF. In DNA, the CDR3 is TGTGCCAGCGGCCAAGATCTGAGCTCCTACAATGAGCAGTTCTTC.

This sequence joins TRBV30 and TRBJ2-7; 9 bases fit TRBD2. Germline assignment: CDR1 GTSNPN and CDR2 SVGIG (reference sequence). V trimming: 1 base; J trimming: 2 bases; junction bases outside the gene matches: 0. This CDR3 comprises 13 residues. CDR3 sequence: CAWSGGGAYEQYF. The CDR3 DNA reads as TGTGCCTGGAGTGGCGGGGGGGCCTACGAGCAGTACTTC.

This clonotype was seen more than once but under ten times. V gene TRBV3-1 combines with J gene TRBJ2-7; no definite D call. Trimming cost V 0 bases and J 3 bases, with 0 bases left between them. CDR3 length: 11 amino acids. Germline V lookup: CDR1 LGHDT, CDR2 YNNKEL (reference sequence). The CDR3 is CASSQDYEQYF. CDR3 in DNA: TGTGCCAGCAGCCAAGACTACGAGCAGTACTTC.

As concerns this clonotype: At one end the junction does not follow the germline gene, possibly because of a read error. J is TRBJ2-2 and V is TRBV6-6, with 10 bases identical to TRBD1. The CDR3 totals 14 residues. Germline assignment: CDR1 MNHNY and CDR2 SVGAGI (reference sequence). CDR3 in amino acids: CASSETGGTGGLLF. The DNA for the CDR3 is TGTGCCAGCAGTGAGACAGGGGGCACCGGGGGGCTGCTTTTT.

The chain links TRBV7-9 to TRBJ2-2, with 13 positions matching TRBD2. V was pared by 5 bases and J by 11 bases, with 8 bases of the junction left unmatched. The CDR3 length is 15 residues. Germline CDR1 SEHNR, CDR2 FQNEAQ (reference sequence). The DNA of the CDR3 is TGTGCCAGCAGCCACAGTTCGGGACTAGCGGGAGAGCTGTTTTTT. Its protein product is CASSHSSGLAGELFF. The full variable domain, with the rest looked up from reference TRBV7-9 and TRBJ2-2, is DTGVSQNPRHKITKRGQNVTFRCDPISEHNRLYWYRQTLGQGPEFLTYFQNEAQLEKSRLLSDRFSAERPKGSFSTLEIQRTEQGDSAMYLCASSHSSGLAGELFFGEGSRLTVL.

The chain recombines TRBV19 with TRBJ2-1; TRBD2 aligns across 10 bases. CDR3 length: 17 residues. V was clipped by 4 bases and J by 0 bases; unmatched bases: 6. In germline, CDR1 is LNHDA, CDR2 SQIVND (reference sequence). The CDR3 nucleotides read TGTGCCAGTAGTAATCCAGCGGGAGGGCCCTCCTACAATGAGCAGTTCTTC. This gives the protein CASSNPAGGPSYNEQFF.

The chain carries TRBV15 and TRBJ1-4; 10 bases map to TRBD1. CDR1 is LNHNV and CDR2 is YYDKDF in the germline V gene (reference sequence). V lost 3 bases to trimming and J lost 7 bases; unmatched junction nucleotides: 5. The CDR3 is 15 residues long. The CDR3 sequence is CATSRPGQGPEKLFF. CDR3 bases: TGTGCCACCAGCAGGCCGGGACAGGGGCCTGAAAAACTGTTTTTT. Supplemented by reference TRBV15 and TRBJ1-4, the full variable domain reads DAMVIQNPRYQVTQFGKPVTLSCSQTLNHNVMYWYQQKSSQAPKLLFHYYDKDFNNEADTPDNFQSRRPNTSFCFLDIRSPGLGDTAMYLCATSRPGQGPEKLFFGSGTQLSVL.

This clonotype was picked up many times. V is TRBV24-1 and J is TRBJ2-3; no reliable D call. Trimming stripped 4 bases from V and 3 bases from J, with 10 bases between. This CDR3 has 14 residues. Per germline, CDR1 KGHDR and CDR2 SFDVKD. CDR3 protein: CATSDRFQTDTQYF. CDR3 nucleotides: TGTGCCACCAGTGACCGGTTCCAAACAGATACGCAGTATTTT.

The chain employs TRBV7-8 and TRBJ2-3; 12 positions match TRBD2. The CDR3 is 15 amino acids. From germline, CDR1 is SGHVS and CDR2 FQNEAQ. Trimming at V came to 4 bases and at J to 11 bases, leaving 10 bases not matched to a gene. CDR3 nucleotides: TGTGCCAGCAGCTCTAGCGGGGGGGCCATCGATGAGCAGTATTTT. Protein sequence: CASSSSGGAIDEQYF.

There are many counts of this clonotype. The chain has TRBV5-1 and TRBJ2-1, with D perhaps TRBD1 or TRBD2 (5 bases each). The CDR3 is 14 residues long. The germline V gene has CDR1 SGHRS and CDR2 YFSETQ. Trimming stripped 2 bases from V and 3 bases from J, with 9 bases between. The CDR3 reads CASSFGGIYNEQFF. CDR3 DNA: TGCGCCAGCAGCTTTGGGGGAATCTACAATGAGCAGTTCTTC.

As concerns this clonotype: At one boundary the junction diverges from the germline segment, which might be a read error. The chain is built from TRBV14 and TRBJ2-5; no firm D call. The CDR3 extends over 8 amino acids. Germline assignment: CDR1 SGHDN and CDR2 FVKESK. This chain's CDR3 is CASSQDYF. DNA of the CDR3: TGTGCCAGCAGCCAAGACTATTTC.

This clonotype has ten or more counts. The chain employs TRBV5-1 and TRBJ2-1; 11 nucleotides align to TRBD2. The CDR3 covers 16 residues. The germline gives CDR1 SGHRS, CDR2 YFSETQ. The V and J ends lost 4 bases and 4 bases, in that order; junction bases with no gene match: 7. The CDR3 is CASSLLAGGQYNEQFF. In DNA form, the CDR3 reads TGCGCCAGCAGCCTCCTAGCGGGGGGCCAATACAATGAGCAGTTCTTC. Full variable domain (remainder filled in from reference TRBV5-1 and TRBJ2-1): KAGVTQTPRYLIKTRGQQVTLSCSPISGHRSVSWYQQTPGQGLQFLFEYFSETQRNKGNFPGRFSGRQFSNSRSEMNVSTLELGDSALYLCASSLLAGGQYNEQFFGPGTRLTVL.

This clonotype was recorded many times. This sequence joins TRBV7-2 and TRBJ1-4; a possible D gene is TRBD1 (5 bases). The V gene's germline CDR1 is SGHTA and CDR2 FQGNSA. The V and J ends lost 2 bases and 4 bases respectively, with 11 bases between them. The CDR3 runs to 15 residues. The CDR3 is CASSLWQGGNEKLFF. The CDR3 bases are TGTGCCAGCAGCTTATGGCAGGGAGGTAATGAAAAACTGTTTTTT.

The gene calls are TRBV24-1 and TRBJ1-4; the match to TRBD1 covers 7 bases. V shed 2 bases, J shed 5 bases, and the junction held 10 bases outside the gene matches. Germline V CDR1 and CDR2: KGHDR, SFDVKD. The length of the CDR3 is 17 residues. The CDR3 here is CATSDWQGQSLNEKLFF. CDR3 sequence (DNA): TGTGCCACCAGTGATTGGCAGGGACAGTCGTTGAATGAAAAACTGTTTTTT.

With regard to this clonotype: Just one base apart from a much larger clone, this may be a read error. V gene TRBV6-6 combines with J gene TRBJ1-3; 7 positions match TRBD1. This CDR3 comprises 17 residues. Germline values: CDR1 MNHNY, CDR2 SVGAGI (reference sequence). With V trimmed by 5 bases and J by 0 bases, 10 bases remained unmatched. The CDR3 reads CASSHNTGTVSGNTIYF. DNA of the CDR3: TGTGCCAGCAGTCACAATACCGGGACAGTCTCTGGAAACACCATATATTTT.

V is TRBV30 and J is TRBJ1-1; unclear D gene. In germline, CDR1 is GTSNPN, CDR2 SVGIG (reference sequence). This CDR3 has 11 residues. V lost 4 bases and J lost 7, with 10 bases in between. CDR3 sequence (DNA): TGTGCCTGGAACGACCGGGTTGAAGCTTTCTTT. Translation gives CAWNDRVEAFF.

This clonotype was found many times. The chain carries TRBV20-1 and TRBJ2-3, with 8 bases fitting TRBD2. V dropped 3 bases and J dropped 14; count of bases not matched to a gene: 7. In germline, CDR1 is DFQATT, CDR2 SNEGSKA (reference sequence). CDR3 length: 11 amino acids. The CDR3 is CSARVTGGMYF. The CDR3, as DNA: TGCAGTGCTAGGGTAACGGGGGGGATGTATTTT.

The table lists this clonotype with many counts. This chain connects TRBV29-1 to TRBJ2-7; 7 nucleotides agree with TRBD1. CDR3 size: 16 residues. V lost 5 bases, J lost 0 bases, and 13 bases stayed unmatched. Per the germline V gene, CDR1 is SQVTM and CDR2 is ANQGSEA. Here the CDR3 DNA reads TGCAGCGTTCGACAGGGATTCCCCCCCAGCTCCTACGAGCAGTACTTC. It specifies CSVRQGFPPSSYEQYF.

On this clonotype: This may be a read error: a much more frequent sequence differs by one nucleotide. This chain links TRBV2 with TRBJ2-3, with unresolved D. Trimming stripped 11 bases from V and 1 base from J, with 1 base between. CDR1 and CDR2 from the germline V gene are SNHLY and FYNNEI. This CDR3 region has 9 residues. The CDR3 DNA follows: TGTGCCCGCACAGATACGCAGTATTTT. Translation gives CARTDTQYF.

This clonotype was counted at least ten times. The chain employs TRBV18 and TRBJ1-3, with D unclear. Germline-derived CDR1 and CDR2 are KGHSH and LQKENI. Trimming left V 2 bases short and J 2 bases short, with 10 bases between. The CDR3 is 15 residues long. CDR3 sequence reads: CASSPSGRAGNTIYF. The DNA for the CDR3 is TGTGCCAGCTCACCATCAGGCAGAGCTGGAAACACCATATATTTT.

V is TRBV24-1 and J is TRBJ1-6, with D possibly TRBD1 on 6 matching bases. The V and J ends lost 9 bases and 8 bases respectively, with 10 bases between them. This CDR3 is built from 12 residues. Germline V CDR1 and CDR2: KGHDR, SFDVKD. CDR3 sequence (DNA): TGTGCCACCCTAGGGGGGGATTCACCCCTCCACTTT. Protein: CATLGGDSPLHF.

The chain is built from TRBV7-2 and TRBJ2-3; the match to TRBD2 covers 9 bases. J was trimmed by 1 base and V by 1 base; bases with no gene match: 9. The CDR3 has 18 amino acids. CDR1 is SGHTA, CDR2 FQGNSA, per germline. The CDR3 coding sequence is TGTGCCAGCAGCTTAGGCTCCCTAGCGGGGAAGGGCACAGATACGCAGTATTTT. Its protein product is CASSLGSLAGKGTDTQYF.